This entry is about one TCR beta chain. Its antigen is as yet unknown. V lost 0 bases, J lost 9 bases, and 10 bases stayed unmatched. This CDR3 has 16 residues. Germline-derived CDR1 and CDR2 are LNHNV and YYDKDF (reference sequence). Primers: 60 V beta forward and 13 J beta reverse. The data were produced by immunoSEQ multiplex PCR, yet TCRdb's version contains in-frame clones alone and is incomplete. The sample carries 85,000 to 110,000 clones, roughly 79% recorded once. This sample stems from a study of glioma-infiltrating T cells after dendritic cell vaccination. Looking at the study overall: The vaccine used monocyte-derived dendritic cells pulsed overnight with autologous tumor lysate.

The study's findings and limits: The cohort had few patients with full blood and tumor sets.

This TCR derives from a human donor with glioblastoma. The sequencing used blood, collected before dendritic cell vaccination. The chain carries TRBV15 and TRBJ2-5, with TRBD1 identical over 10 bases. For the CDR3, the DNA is TGTGCCACCAGCAGAGAGTCGTTGGGACAGGGGAGGGCCCAGTACTTC. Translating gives CATSRESLGQGRAQYF. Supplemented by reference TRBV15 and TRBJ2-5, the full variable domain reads DAMVIQNPRYQVTQFGKPVTLSCSQTLNHNVMYWYQQKSSQAPKLLFHYYDKDFNNEADTPDNFQSRRPNTSFCFLDIRSPGLGDTAMYLCATSRESLGQGRAQYFGPGTRLLVL.